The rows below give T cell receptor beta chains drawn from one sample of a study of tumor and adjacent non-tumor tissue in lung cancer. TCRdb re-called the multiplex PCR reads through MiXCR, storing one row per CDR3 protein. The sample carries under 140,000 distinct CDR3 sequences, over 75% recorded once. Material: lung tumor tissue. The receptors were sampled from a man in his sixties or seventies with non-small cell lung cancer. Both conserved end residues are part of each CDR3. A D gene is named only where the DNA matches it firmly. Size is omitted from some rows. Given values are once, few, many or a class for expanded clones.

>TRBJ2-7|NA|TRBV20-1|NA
CSPITPYYYEQYF
TGCAGCCCTATCACGCCCTACTACTACGAGCAGTACTTC
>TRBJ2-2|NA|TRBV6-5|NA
CASSYSARMIFAGELFF
TGTGCCAGCAGTTACTCGGCCAGGATGATTTTCGCCGGGGAGCTGTTTTTT
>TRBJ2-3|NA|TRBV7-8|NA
CSSSIHADGGPSTYTQYF
TGTTCCAGCAGCATCCACGCCGATGGGGGACCGAGCACATATACGCAGTATTTT
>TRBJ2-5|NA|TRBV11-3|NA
CASASAWGRWTQYF
TGTGCCAGCGCTTCCGCCTGGGGGCGGTGGACCCAGTACTTC
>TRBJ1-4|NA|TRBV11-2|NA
CVSSRNGTSNEKLFF
TGTGTCAGCAGTAGAAATGGGACAAGTAATGAAAAGCTGTTTTTT
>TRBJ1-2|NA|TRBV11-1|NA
CASSPYRYGYTF
TGTGCCAGCAGCCCATACAGATATGGTTACACCTTC
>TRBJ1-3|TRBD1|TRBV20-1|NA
CSARDQITGEKNTIYF
TGCAGTGCTAGAGATCAGATAACAGGGGAGAAAAACACCATATATTTT
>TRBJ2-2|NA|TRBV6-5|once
CASSLQGMNAGELFF
TGTGCCAGTAGCCTCCAGGGGATGAACGCCGGGGAGCTGTTTTTT
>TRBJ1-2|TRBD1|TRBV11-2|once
CASRSTGGTYGYTF
TGTGCCAGCAGATCAACAGGGGGTACCTATGGCTACACCTTC
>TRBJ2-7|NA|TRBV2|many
CASTEGRILYEQYF
TGTGCCAGCACCGAGGGACGGATCCTCTACGAGCAGTACTTC